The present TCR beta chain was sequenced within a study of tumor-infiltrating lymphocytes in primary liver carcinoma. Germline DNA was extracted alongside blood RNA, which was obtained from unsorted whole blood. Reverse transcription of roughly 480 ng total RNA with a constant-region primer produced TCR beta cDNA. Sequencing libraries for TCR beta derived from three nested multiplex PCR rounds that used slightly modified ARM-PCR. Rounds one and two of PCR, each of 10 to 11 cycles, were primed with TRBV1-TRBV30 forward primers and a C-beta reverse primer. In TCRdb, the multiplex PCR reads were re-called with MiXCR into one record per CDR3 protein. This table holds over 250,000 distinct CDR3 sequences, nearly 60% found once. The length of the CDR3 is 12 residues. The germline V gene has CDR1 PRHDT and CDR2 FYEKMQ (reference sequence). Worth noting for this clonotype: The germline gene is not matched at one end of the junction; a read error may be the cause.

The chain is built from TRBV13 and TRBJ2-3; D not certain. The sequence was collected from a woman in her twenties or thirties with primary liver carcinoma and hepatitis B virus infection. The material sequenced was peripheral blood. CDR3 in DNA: TGTGCCAGCAGCCCTCAGGCAGATACGCGGTATTTT. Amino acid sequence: CASSPQADTRYF.